This record looks at one T cell receptor (beta chain) sequence and its context. Its specificity is unknown. V lost 7 bases, J lost 6 bases, and 11 bases lay in between. Germline CDR1 and CDR2: SNHLY and FYNNEI. There are 12 residues in the CDR3. Method: immunoSEQ multiplex PCR; TCRdb's copy keeps in-frame clones and lacks some. The sample holds under 80,000 clones; 65% to 75% are singletons and the top ten take about 4.7%. The sample comes from a study of vaccination effects on CD4 cells after COVID-19. Prior to sequencing, the ViraFEST assay stimulated PBMC with viral peptide pools, which expanded the antigen-specific CD4+ T cells. Investigators separated out CD4+ T cells once approximately 10 days of culture had passed. Infection with SARS-CoV-2 occurred in the person between March and December 2020, and PCR confirmed it. Wells containing 1.5 million to 2.5 million PBMC each were cultured with approximately 9.7 IU/ml IL-2 and approximately 10 ug/ml peptides. Negative control cultures were stimulated with an HIV-1 Nef peptide pool. On days 3 and 7, fresh IL-2 medium replaced half the medium.

Study results and caveats: New vaccine-induced clones dominated post-vaccine spike-reactive clones in convalescents.

The chain carries TRBV2 and TRBJ2-3; D possibly corresponds to TRBD2 (6 bases). This specimen consisted of CD4+ T cells from PBMCs cultured with HIV peptides, obtained before COVID-19 vaccination. This sample's subset: HIV-1 Nef peptide pool negative control/reference culture. The clonotype was recovered from a human donor who had a prior SARS-CoV-2 infection. DNA of the CDR3: TGTGCCAGCAAACTAGCATCTGATACGCAGTATTTT. Its translation: CASKLASDTQYF.